These 29 T cell receptor beta chains originate from one sample sequenced in a study of blood T cell repertoires in COVID-19. Data came from immunoSEQ multiplex PCR; TCRdb stores just in-frame clones and leaves some out. The profile shows tens of thousands of clones, 90% of them singletons. The sequencing input was peripheral blood. The source of these receptors is a man aged 60 to 75 with acute or convalescent COVID-19.

V gene TRBV27 combines with J gene TRBJ2-5; a possible D gene is TRBD1 (5 bases). The CDR3 is made up of 15 amino acids. The V and J ends lost 3 bases and 2 bases respectively, with 13 bases between them. Germline CDR1 MNHEY, CDR2 SMNVEV (reference sequence). In DNA form, the CDR3 reads TGTGCCAGCAGTTTCAGGGCTGGTGTGCAAGAGACCCAGTACTTC. It is translated as CASSFRAGVQETQYF.

The V and J genes are TRBV27 and TRBJ2-7; 7 nucleotides align to TRBD2. The trim removed 2 bases at V and 2 bases at J, leaving 6 bases unmatched. Germline values: CDR1 MNHEY, CDR2 SMNVEV (reference sequence). The CDR3 length is 15 residues. The CDR3 DNA reads TGTGCCAGCAGTTTACGGGGGGAGAGACCCTACGAGCAGTACTTC. As protein: CASSLRGERPYEQYF.

The V and J genes are TRBV4-3 and TRBJ1-3; 10 nucleotides agree with TRBD1. The CDR3 is made up of 16 amino acids. The ends lost 1 base at V and 0 bases at J; junction bases unmatched: 0. The germline V gene has CDR1 LGHNA and CDR2 YSLEER. The CDR3 reads CASSQGTGGSGNTIYF. In DNA form, the CDR3 reads TGCGCCAGCAGCCAAGGGACAGGGGGCTCTGGAAACACCATATATTTT.

This chain joins TRBV7-2 and TRBJ1-1; D gene unclear. Germline CDR1 and CDR2: SGHTA and FQGNSA. There are 17 residues in the CDR3. V was pared by 1 base and J by 0 bases, with 15 bases between. CDR3 amino acids: CASSLGLSRVMNTEAFF. CDR3 in DNA: TGTGCCAGCAGCTTAGGATTATCACGGGTAATGAACACTGAAGCTTTCTTT.

The V gene is TRBV19, the J gene TRBJ2-7, with D possibly being TRBD2 (5 bases). Germline values: CDR1 LNHDA, CDR2 SQIVND (reference sequence). The CDR3 length is 15 residues. Trimming shortened V by 5 bases and J by 0 bases, and 14 bases separated the two germline ends. CDR3 coding DNA: TGTGCCAGTAGTTTAAGCGGTACTTTCTCCTACGAGCAGTACTTC. It encodes CASSLSGTFSYEQYF.

The rearrangement joins TRBV4-3 to TRBJ2-1; 14 bases are shared with TRBD2. The length of the CDR3 is 15 residues. Germline values: CDR1 LGHNA, CDR2 YSLEER. With 4 bases clipped from V and 9 bases from J, the junction kept 5 bases outside the gene matches. CDR3 DNA sequence: TGCGCCAGCAGCCCGGGACTAGCGGGAGAAGGTGAGCAGTTCTTC. This gives the protein CASSPGLAGEGEQFF.

The genes are TRBV7-6 and TRBJ1-4; D ambiguous. Deletions cut 5 bases from V and 3 bases from J, with 10 bases between. Germline CDR1 SGHVS, CDR2 FNYEAQ. CDR3 size: 14 residues. In nucleotides, the CDR3 is TGTGCCAGCAGCCTAGGAGGGTCTAATGAAAAACTGTTTTTT. Translated, it gives CASSLGGSNEKLFF.

This chain joins TRBV6-5 and TRBJ2-7, with D possibly matching TRBD2 (6 bases). The CDR3 has 13 residues. Between the trimmed V and J ends, which lost 5 bases and 0 bases, there was a span of 8 bases. From germline, CDR1 is MNHEY and CDR2 SVGAGI. For the CDR3, the DNA is TGTGCCAGCAGTCAGGACTACTCCTACGAGCAGTACTTC. Translated, it gives CASSQDYSYEQYF.

This clone was detected only a few times. CDR3 bases: TGTGCCAGCACCCCCCGGACTGCCGGGGGCTACACCTTC. It yields the protein CASTPRTAGGYTF. The chain couples TRBV6-6 to TRBJ1-2; D gene uncertain. CDR1 is MNHNY, CDR2 SVGAGI, per germline (reference sequence). Trimming pared 7 bases from V and 8 bases from J, leaving 17 bases between. This CDR3 has 13 amino acids.

This clone was seen a handful of times. The CDR3 nucleotides are TGTGCCTGGAGTAAGGGACAGGGGGCCGGCGAGCAGTACTTC. It codes for CAWSKGQGAGEQYF. The chain joins TRBV30 to TRBJ2-7; 12 bases map to TRBD1. The CDR3 runs to 14 residues. CDR1 GTSNPN and CDR2 SVGIG come from the germline V gene (reference sequence). The ends lost 2 bases at V and 6 bases at J; junction bases unmatched: 5.

The chain employs TRBV19 and TRBJ1-4; the D is unclear. Germline V lookup: CDR1 LNHDA, CDR2 SQIVND (reference sequence). V lost 3 bases and J lost 7, with 6 bases in between. The CDR3 totals 12 residues. The CDR3 reads CASSIASEKLFF. For the CDR3, the DNA is TGTGCCAGTAGTATTGCCAGTGAAAAACTGTTTTTT.

The chain employs TRBV19 and TRBJ2-2; 9 nucleotides align to TRBD1. The CDR3 contains 16 residues. V lost 4 bases to trimming and J lost 5 bases; unmatched junction nucleotides: 8. The V gene's germline CDR1 is LNHDA and CDR2 SQIVND (reference sequence). The chain's CDR3 is CASSKQQGAGTGELFF. CDR3 in DNA: TGTGCCAGTAGTAAACAACAGGGGGCAGGTACCGGGGAGCTGTTTTTT.

The chain uses TRBV7-2 and TRBJ1-3; TRBD1 matches 10 bases. The germline V gene encodes CDR1 SGHTA and CDR2 FQGNSA. The CDR3 runs 15 residues. V was pared by 5 bases and J by 2 bases, with 3 bases of the junction left unmatched. CDR3 DNA sequence: TGTGCCAGCAGCCGGACAGGGGGTCCTGGAAACACCATATATTTT. Its protein is CASSRTGGPGNTIYF.

The chain recombines TRBV7-9 with TRBJ2-2; TRBD2 matches 9 bases. CDR1 is SEHNR, CDR2 FQNEAQ, per germline (reference sequence). The junction had 9 bases not matched to a gene; V was cut back by 5 bases and J by 2 bases. The CDR3 has 17 amino acids. The CDR3 sequence: CASSGGASGTNTGELFF. CDR3 coding DNA: TGTGCCAGCAGCGGTGGGGCTAGCGGGACTAACACCGGGGAGCTGTTTTTT.

V usage is TRBV6-6 and J usage is TRBJ1-5; maybe TRBD1 (6 bases). This CDR3 has 13 amino acids. The germline V and J ends were trimmed by 6 bases and 7 bases, with 13 bases remaining between them. Germline values: CDR1 MNHNY, CDR2 SVGAGI (reference sequence). CDR3 nucleotide sequence: TGTGCCAGCAGGCCCCAGGGGATCCAGCCCCAGCATTTT. This codes for CASRPQGIQPQHF.

The chain joins TRBV11-2 to TRBJ2-4; 11 bases map to TRBD2. Per germline, CDR1 SGHAT and CDR2 FQNNGV. This CDR3 is built from 14 residues. V was pared by 0 bases and J by 15 bases, with 7 bases of the junction left unmatched. The CDR3 nucleotides read TGTGCCAGCAGCTTAGATGCTAGCGGGAGGTCCTTGTACTTC. Translation: CASSLDASGRSLYF.

The V and J genes are TRBV19 and TRBJ2-1, with no clear D. The CDR3 consists of 11 residues. V was pared by 4 bases and J by 4 bases, with 2 bases between. The germline V gene encodes CDR1 LNHDA and CDR2 SQIVND (reference sequence). CDR3 bases: TGTGCCAGTAGTACGTACAATGAGCAGTTCTTC. Translated, it gives CASSTYNEQFF.

This sequence joins TRBV5-6 and TRBJ2-5; a possible D gene is TRBD2 (6 bases). V was trimmed by 1 base and J by 7 bases, leaving 17 bases between them. The CDR3 extends over 15 amino acids. Germline V gene data show CDR1 as SGHDT and CDR2 as YYEEEE. The CDR3, as DNA: TGTGCCAGCAGCTTGTCGGGACTTCGTTTTGGGACCCAGTACTTC. Encoded protein: CASSLSGLRFGTQYF.

The chain links TRBV4-3 to TRBJ1-1; a possible D gene is TRBD1 (5 bases). The V and J ends lost 0 bases and 2 bases respectively, with 10 bases between them. The germline V gene encodes CDR1 LGHNA and CDR2 YSLEER. The CDR3 has 15 amino acids. The CDR3 sequence is CASSQDAGYNTEAFF. CDR3 in DNA: TGCGCCAGCAGCCAAGATGCAGGGTATAACACTGAAGCTTTCTTT.

The rearrangement joins TRBV5-1 to TRBJ1-4, with a weak D call TRBD1 (5 bases). CDR1 is SGHRS and CDR2 is YFSETQ in the germline V gene. Between the trimmed V and J ends, which lost 3 bases and 0 bases, there was a span of 9 bases. This CDR3 is 15 amino acids long. This chain's CDR3 is CASSSVQATNEKLFF. The CDR3 DNA reads as TGCGCCAGCAGCTCCGTACAGGCAACTAATGAAAAACTGTTTTTT. Supplemented by reference TRBV5-1 and TRBJ1-4, the full variable domain reads KAGVTQTPRYLIKTRGQQVTLSCSPISGHRSVSWYQQTPGQGLQFLFEYFSETQRNKGNFPGRFSGRQFSNSRSEMNVSTLELGDSALYLCASSSVQATNEKLFFGSGTQLSVL.

The V gene is TRBV5-1, the J gene TRBJ2-2; TRBD2 matches at 14 bases. The CDR3 runs to 17 residues. The V and J ends lost 2 bases and 3 bases, in that order; junction bases with no gene match: 3. CDR1 SGHRS and CDR2 YFSETQ come from the germline V gene. The DNA of the CDR3 is TGCGCCAGCAGCTTAGGGACTAGCGGGAGAGACACCGGGGAGCTGTTTTTT. Its translation: CASSLGTSGRDTGELFF.

The chain uses TRBV3-1 (or the pseudogene TRBV3-2) and TRBJ2-7; 7 nucleotides agree with TRBD2. The CDR3 loop spans 16 amino acids. CDR1 is LGHDT, CDR2 YNNKEL, per germline (reference sequence). V lost 4 bases and J lost 6; bases outside the gene matches: 15. The CDR3 spells CASSPLAGGSSGEQYF. In DNA, the CDR3 is TGTGCCAGCAGCCCATTAGCGGGCGGCAGTTCGGGCGAGCAGTACTTC.

The chain couples TRBV18 to TRBJ2-3; D may be TRBD1 (5 bases). V dropped 3 bases and J dropped 0 bases, with 16 bases sitting between them. Germline V gene sequence: CDR1 KGHSH, CDR2 LQKENI. The CDR3 sequence is 17 residues long. CDR3 loop: CASSPTPGQGSTDTQYF. Written as DNA, the CDR3 is TGTGCCAGCTCACCCACCCCCGGGCAGGGAAGCACAGATACGCAGTATTTT.

The chain links TRBV19 to TRBJ1-1; 8 nucleotides line up with TRBD1. Germline CDR1 is LNHDA and CDR2 is SQIVND (reference sequence). The CDR3 consists of 16 residues. J was trimmed by 1 base and V by 5 bases; bases with no gene match: 9. CDR3 amino acids: CASSARRTGRNTEAFF. In DNA form, the CDR3 reads TGTGCCAGTAGTGCGAGACGGACAGGGAGGAACACTGAAGCTTTCTTT.

This sequence joins TRBV5-1 and TRBJ2-3; 14 nucleotides agree with TRBD2. Germline V gives CDR1 SGHRS, CDR2 YFSETQ. This CDR3 region has 17 residues. V trimming: 3 bases; J trimming: 6 bases; junction bases outside the gene matches: 9. The CDR3, as DNA: TGCGCCAGCAGCTCACATCCGGGACTAGCGGGAGTGGATACGCAGTATTTT. Translating it yields CASSSHPGLAGVDTQYF.

The rearrangement joins TRBV27 to TRBJ2-7, with D perhaps matching TRBD2 (6 bases). Germline-derived CDR1 and CDR2 are MNHEY and SMNVEV (reference sequence). The CDR3 is 17 amino acids. V was cut by 3 bases and J by 1 base, with 19 bases left in between. For the CDR3, the DNA is TGTGCCAGCAGTTTGGATCGGGGGAGGCTCCTTTCCTACGAGCAGTACTTC. This gives the protein CASSLDRGRLLSYEQYF.

This clone was detected once. The chain uses TRBV28 and TRBJ1-6, with 7 bases that match TRBD1. The CDR3 is 15 residues long. V dropped 3 bases and J dropped 8; count of bases not matched to a gene: 7. Germline values: CDR1 MDHEN, CDR2 SYDVKM. For the CDR3, the DNA is TGTGCCAGCAGTTTGGCCGGGACAGAGTATTCACCCCTCCACTTT. Its translation is CASSLAGTEYSPLHF. The full variable domain, completed using reference TRBV28 and TRBJ1-6, is DVKVTQSSRYLVKRTGEKVFLECVQDMDHENMFWYRQDPGLGLRLIYFSYDVKMKEKGDIPEGYSVSREKKERFSLILESASTNQTSMYLCASSLAGTEYSPLHFGNGTRLTVT.

The chain links TRBV21-1 to TRBJ1-2. TRBV21-1 is classified as a pseudogene. The CDR3 runs 13 residues. In DNA form, the CDR3 reads TGTGCCAGCAGCACCCGGGTGGGTGTTGGCTACACCTTC. Encoded protein: CASSTRVGVGYTF.

The gene calls are TRBV29-1 and TRBJ2-1; TRBD1 aligns across 7 bases. The CDR3 totals 17 residues. CDR1 is SQVTM, CDR2 ANQGSEA, per germline. J gave up 10 bases and V 8 bases, and 26 bases lay outside the gene matches. CDR3 loop: CSPSGGGMAESHREQFF. The DNA of the CDR3 is TGCAGCCCTTCAGGGGGTGGTATGGCGGAGTCCCACAGGGAGCAGTTCTTC.